This TCR beta chain was captured in a study of CD8+CD57+ T cells in acquired aplastic anemia. Study as a whole: DNA per sorted CD4+ or CD8+ sample ranged 0.2 to 27.4 ug, averaging about 3.4 ug.

With respect to this clonotype: This clone may be a read error of a much larger clone one base away.

Genomic DNA served as template for TCR beta VDJ and CDR3 profiling. In TCRdb, the reads were re-called with MiXCR into one record per CDR3 protein. The table records 50,000 to 65,000 distinct CDR3 sequences, around 50% of them present only once. Germline V CDR1 and CDR2: LNHDA, SQIVND (reference sequence). The CDR3 has 16 residues. V lost 1 base, J lost 7 bases, and 11 bases stayed unmatched. The clonotype originates from a human donor in good health, serving as a control. The chain employs TRBV19 and TRBJ2-7, with 9 bases identical to TRBD2. Specimen: sorted CD4+, CD8+, or CD8+CD57+ T cells (not recorded which) from PBMCs. CDR3 loop: CASSIVSGSSYSEQYF. In nucleotides, the CDR3 is TGTGCCAGTAGTATAGTTAGCGGGAGCTCCTACAGTGAGCAGTACTTC. Filled out from reference TRBV19 and TRBJ2-7, the complete variable domain reads DGGITQSPKYLFRKEGQNVTLSCEQNLNHDAMYWYRQDPGQGLRLIYYSQIVNDFQKGDIAEGYSVSREKKESFPLTVTSAQKNPTAFYLCASSIVSGSSYSEQYFGPGTRLTVT.